This passage covers 5 T cell receptor beta chains from one sample sequenced in a study of blood T cell repertoires in COVID-19. Libraries were prepared by immunoSEQ multiplex PCR; TCRdb keeps only in-frame clonotypes and omits some of them. The sample contains approximately 230,000 clones, approximately 80% of which appear only once. Sequencing was performed on peripheral blood. These TCRs come from a woman between 35 and 50 years old with active or convalescent COVID-19.

This chain joins TRBV28 and TRBJ1-2; 7 nucleotides match TRBD1. The CDR3 sequence is 13 residues long. With 6 bases clipped from V and 3 bases from J, the junction kept 4 bases outside the gene matches. The germline V gene has CDR1 MDHEN and CDR2 SYDVKM. CDR3 residues: CASRHRGHYGYTF. The CDR3 DNA sequence: TGTGCCAGCAGACATAGGGGGCACTATGGCTACACCTTC.

The gene calls are TRBV6-5 and TRBJ1-6, with D unresolved. The CDR3 extends over 15 amino acids. Germline V gives CDR1 MNHEY, CDR2 SVGAGI. Trimming removed 3 bases from V and 7 bases from J, with 13 bases in between. CDR3 loop: CASSYSVSSNSPLHF. DNA of the CDR3: TGTGCCAGCAGTTATTCCGTCTCGTCGAATTCACCCCTCCACTTT.

The chain is built from TRBV25-1 and TRBJ2-7; D is ambiguous. The CDR3 totals 12 residues. The V gene lost 10 bases and the J gene lost 2 bases, with 12 bases spanning the gap. Germline values: CDR1 MGHDK, CDR2 SYGVNS. The chain's CDR3 is CATEFVPYEQYF. The CDR3 coding sequence is TGTGCCACCGAGTTTGTGCCCTACGAGCAGTACTTC.

The J gene is TRBJ1-1, the V gene TRBV2; a possible D gene is TRBD1 (6 bases). CDR1 is SNHLY and CDR2 is FYNNEI in the germline V gene. Trimming took 6 bases from V and 2 from J, leaving 16 bases between them. This CDR3 has 15 residues. The DNA of the CDR3 is TGTGCCAGCAGACAATCCGGGACACCAAACACTGAAGCTTTCTTT. This sequence encodes CASRQSGTPNTEAFF.

V is TRBV6-5 and J is TRBJ2-3; possibly TRBD2 for D (6 bases). The CDR3 spans 11 residues. The V and J ends lost 4 bases and 8 bases respectively, with 7 bases between them. The germline gives CDR1 MNHEY, CDR2 SVGAGI. CDR3 residues: CASSFGGTQYF. CDR3 coding DNA: TGTGCCAGCAGTTTCGGGGGTACGCAGTATTTT.